The 21 T cell receptor beta chains given below trace back to one sample, sequenced in a study of monozygotic twins with inflammatory bowel disease. TCRdb re-called the 5' RACE reads; one entry per CDR3 protein, DNA not given. Its table lists 300,000 to 450,000 distinct CDR3 sequences. Sequenced material: blood. The receptors originated from a human donor with ulcerative colitis or Crohn's disease, or a healthy co-twin of an affected twin (not recorded which).

The chain has TRBV12-3 or TRBV12-4 and TRBJ1-1; with no DNA, the TCRdb D assignment of TRBD1 cannot be verified. The CDR3 is 13 amino acids. The chain's CDR3 is CASKGQGDTEAFF.

This sequence joins TRBV12-3 or TRBV12-4 and TRBJ1-2. The CDR3 runs 13 residues. CDR3 in amino acids: CASSLLEGFGYTF.

CDR3 loop: CSAPGLAYNEQFF. The chain links TRBV20-1 to TRBJ2-1; TCRdb returns TRBD2, unconfirmable since there is no DNA. The CDR3 is made up of 13 amino acids. Germline V CDR1 and CDR2: DFQATT, SNEGSKA (reference sequence).

J is TRBJ1-4 and V is TRBV7-9; no DNA is available, so the TRBD1 call from TCRdb remains unchecked. From germline, CDR1 is SEHNR and CDR2 FQNEAQ (reference sequence). There are 15 residues in the CDR3. This CDR3 reads CASSLHRSTNEKLFF.

The chain combines TRBV11-2 with TRBJ2-5; the TCRdb D gene call, TRBD1, has no DNA to confirm it. Germline V lookup: CDR1 SGHAT, CDR2 FQNNGV. The CDR3 has 15 amino acids. CDR3 region: CASSLVEGAGETQYF. The full variable domain, its missing parts supplied by reference TRBV11-2 and TRBJ2-5, is EAGVAQSPRYKIIEKRQSVAFWCNPISGHATLYWYQQILGQGPKLLIQFQNNGVVDDSQLPKDRFSAERLKGVDSTLKIQPAKLEDSAVYLCASSLVEGAGETQYFGPGTRLLVL.

The V and J genes are TRBV5-1 and TRBJ2-2; TCRdb names TRBD2, which stays unverified in the absence of DNA. Germline V lookup: CDR1 SGHRS, CDR2 YFSETQ. The CDR3 covers 15 residues. This CDR3 is CASSPGGSNTGELFF.

This chain links TRBV5-1 with TRBJ2-5; checking the TCRdb D call of TRBD1 is not possible without DNA. CDR3 length equals 16 residues. Germline V gene data show CDR1 as SGHRS and CDR2 as YFSETQ. CDR3 protein: CASSLDGIVGRETQYF.

The gene calls are TRBV5-5 and TRBJ1-5. The CDR3 spans 15 residues. CDR1 SGHKS and CDR2 YYEKEE come from the germline V gene (reference sequence). The CDR3 spells CASSPQGPGGGPQHF. The complete variable domain, with remaining parts taken from reference TRBV5-5 and TRBJ1-5, reads DAGVTQSPTHLIKTRGQQVTLRCSPISGHKSVSWYQQVLGQGPQFIFQYYEKEERGRGNFPDRFSARQFPNYSSELNVNALLLGDSALYLCASSPQGPGGGPQHFGDGTRLSIL.

This chain's CDR3 is CASSPFGGGTNVGELFF. V and J are TRBV4-3 and TRBJ2-2; lacking DNA, the TRBD1 call made by TCRdb goes unchecked. This CDR3 is 17 amino acids long. Germline CDR1 LGHNA, CDR2 YSLEER.

The CDR3 here is CASSQSAQNTQYF. The chain employs TRBV3-1 and TRBJ2-3. The CDR3 is 13 residues long. Looked up from germline, CDR1 is LGHDT and CDR2 is YNNKEL (reference sequence).

The chain uses TRBV6-1 and TRBJ2-2. The CDR3 length is 16 residues. From germline, CDR1 is MNHNS and CDR2 SASEGT. CDR3 amino acids: CASIDNDKLNTGELFF.

The V and J genes are TRBV12-3 or TRBV12-4 and TRBJ1-1. This CDR3 is 14 amino acids long. CDR3 in amino acids: CASSPIGQNTEAFF.

The CDR3 loop is CASSPGGATGELFF. This chain uses TRBV7-7 with TRBJ2-2; checking the TCRdb D call of TRBD1 is not possible without DNA. Germline lookup yields CDR1 SSHAT and CDR2 FNYEAQ (reference sequence). This CDR3 has 14 amino acids.

The rearrangement uses TRBV25-1 and TRBJ2-7; checking the TCRdb D call of TRBD1 is not possible without DNA. The CDR3 has 16 amino acids. Germline-derived CDR1 and CDR2 are MGHDK and SYGVNS. The CDR3 loop reads CASSEFWDRGTNEQYF.

The chain recombines TRBV7-2 with TRBJ1-1; TCRdb picks TRBD1, but there is no DNA to check that call. This CDR3 is built from 11 residues. CDR1 and CDR2 (germline): SGHTA, FQGNSA. The chain's CDR3 is CASSPGDEAFF. Looking up the rest from reference TRBV7-2 and TRBJ1-1 gives the full variable domain: GAGVSQSPSNKVTEKGKDVELRCDPISGHTALYWYRQSLGQGLEFLIYFQGNSAPDKSGLPSDRFSAERTGGSVSTLTIQRTQQEDSAVYLCASSPGDEAFFGQGTRLTVV.

This chain connects TRBV28 to TRBJ1-6; TCRdb's assignment of TRBD1 cannot be checked, as there is no DNA. The CDR3 contains 13 residues. Germline assignment: CDR1 MDHEN and CDR2 SYDVKM. CDR3 in amino acids: CASGPGGNSPLHF.

The chain joins TRBV30 to TRBJ2-7; the TCRdb call, TRBD2, lacks DNA for checking. The CDR3 has 13 residues. The germline V gene has CDR1 GTSNPN and CDR2 SVGIG (reference sequence). The CDR3 sequence is CAWTQGLAGEQYF. Full variable domain (outside the CDR3, taken from reference TRBV30 and TRBJ2-7): SQTIHQWPATLVQPVGSPLSLECTVEGTSNPNLYWYRQAAGRGLQLLFYSVGIGQISSEVPQNLSASRPQDRQFILSSKKLLLSDSGFYLCAWTQGLAGEQYFGPGTRLTVT.

CDR3 residues: CASSTGNEKLFF. J is TRBJ1-4 and V is TRBV12-3 or TRBV12-4; TCRdb reports TRBD1, a call that lacks DNA to check it against. The length of the CDR3 is 12 residues.

This chain joins TRBV19 and TRBJ2-2; TCRdb calls TRBD1, which cannot be checked without DNA. Per germline, CDR1 LNHDA and CDR2 SQIVND (reference sequence). The CDR3 has 15 amino acids. The CDR3 is CASSIPRVNTGELFF.

The chain is built from TRBV19 and TRBJ2-5; TCRdb's D call, TRBD1, is unchecked because there is no DNA. This CDR3 spans 15 amino acids. CDR1 is LNHDA and CDR2 is SQIVND in the germline V gene (reference sequence). The CDR3 region is CASSRTGTAPRTQYF.

V and J are TRBV6-4 and TRBJ2-1; TCRdb indicates TRBD1, and absent DNA this call remains unverified. Germline CDR1 is MRHNA and CDR2 is SNTAGT. This CDR3 comprises 16 residues. The chain's CDR3 is CASSDLWTGRLDEQFF.